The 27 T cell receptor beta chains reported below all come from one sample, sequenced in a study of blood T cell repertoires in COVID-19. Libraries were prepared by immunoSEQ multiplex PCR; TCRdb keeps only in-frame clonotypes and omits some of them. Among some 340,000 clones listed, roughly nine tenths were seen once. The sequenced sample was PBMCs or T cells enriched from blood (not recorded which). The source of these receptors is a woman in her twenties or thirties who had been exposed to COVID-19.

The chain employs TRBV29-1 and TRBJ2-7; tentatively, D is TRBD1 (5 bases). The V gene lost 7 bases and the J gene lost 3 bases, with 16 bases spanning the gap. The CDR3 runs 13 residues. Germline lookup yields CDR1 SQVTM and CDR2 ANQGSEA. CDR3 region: CSAVFVGVYEQYF. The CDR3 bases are TGCAGCGCCGTCTTTGTAGGGGTCTACGAGCAGTACTTC.

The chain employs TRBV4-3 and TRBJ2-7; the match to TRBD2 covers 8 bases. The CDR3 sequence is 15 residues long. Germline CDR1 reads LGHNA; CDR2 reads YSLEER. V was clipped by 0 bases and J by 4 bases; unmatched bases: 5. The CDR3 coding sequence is TGCGCCAGCAGCCAAGATTCTAGCGGGCAATACGAGCAGTACTTC. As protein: CASSQDSSGQYEQYF.

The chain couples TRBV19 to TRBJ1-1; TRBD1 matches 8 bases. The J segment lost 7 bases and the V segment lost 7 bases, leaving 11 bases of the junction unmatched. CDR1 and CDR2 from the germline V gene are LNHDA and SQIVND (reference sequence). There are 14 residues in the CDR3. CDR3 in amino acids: CASTGQGRSGEAFF. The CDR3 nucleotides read TGTGCCAGTACCGGACAGGGCCGATCCGGTGAAGCTTTCTTT.

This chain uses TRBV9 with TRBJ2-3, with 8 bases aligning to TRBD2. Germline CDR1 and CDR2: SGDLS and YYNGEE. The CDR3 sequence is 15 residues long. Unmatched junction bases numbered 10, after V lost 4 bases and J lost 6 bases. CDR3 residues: CASSTRSGVPDTQYF. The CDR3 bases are TGTGCCAGCAGCACCCGTAGCGGGGTCCCCGATACGCAGTATTTT.

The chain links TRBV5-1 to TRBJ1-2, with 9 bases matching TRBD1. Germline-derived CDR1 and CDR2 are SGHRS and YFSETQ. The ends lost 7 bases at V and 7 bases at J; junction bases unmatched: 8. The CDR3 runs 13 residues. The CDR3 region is CASSLTGGTGYTF. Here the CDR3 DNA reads TGCGCCAGCTCATTGACAGGGGGTACTGGCTACACCTTC.

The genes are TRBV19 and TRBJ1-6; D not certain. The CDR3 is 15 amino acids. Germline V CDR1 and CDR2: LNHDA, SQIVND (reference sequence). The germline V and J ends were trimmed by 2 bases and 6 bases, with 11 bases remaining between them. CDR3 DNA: TGTGCCAGTAGTATACAGCAGGCGCCTAATTCACCCCTCCACTTT. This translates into CASSIQQAPNSPLHF.

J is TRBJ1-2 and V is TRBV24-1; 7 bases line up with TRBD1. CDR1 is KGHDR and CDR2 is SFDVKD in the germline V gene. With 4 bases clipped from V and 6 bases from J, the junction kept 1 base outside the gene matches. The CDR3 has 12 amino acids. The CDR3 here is CATSEQGNGYTF. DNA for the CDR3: TGTGCCACCAGTGAACAGGGGAATGGCTACACCTTC.

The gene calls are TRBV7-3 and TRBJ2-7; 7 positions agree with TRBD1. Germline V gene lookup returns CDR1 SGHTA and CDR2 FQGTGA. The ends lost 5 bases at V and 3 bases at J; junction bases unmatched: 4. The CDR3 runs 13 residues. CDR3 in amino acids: CASSKGTVYEQYF. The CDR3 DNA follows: TGTGCCAGCAGCAAAGGGACAGTCTACGAGCAGTACTTC.

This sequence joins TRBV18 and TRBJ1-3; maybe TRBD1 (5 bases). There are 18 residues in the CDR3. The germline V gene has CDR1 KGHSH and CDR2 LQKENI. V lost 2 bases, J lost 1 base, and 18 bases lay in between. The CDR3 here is CASSPSQLAGRSGNTIYF. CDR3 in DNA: TGTGCCAGCTCACCATCTCAGTTGGCAGGGAGGTCTGGAAACACCATATATTTT.

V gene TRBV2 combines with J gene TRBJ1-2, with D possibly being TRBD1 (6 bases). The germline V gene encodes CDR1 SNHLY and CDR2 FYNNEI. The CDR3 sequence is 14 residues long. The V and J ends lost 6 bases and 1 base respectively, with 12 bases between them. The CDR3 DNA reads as TGTGCCAGCAGGTGGGGGCCCGTTAACTATGGCTACACCTTC. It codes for CASRWGPVNYGYTF.

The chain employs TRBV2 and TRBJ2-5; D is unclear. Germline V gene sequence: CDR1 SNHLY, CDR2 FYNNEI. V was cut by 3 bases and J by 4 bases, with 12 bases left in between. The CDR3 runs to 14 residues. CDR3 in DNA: TGTGCCAGCAGTGAGGTAGTGCGGCGAGAGACCCAGTACTTC. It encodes CASSEVVRRETQYF.

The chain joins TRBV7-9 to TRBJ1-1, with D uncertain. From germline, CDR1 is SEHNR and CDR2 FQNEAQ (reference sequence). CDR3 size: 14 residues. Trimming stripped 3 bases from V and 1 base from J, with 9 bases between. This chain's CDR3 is CASSLAGRNTEAFF. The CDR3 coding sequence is TGTGCCAGCAGCTTGGCCGGGAGGAACACTGAAGCTTTCTTT.

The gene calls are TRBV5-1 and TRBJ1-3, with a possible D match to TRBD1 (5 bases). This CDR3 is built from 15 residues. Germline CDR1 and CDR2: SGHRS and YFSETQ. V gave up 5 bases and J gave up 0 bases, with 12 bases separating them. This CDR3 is CASRPDRPSGNTIYF. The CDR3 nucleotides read TGCGCCAGCAGACCCGACAGACCCTCTGGAAACACCATATATTTT. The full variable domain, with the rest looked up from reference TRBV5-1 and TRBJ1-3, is KAGVTQTPRYLIKTRGQQVTLSCSPISGHRSVSWYQQTPGQGLQFLFEYFSETQRNKGNFPGRFSGRQFSNSRSEMNVSTLELGDSALYLCASRPDRPSGNTIYFGEGSWLTVV.

CDR3 amino acids: CASSLPGHLTGELFF. CDR3 in DNA: TGCGCCAGCAGCTTACCGGGACACTTAACCGGGGAGCTGTTTTTT. The gene calls are TRBV5-1 and TRBJ2-2; D possibly corresponds to TRBD1 (6 bases). The CDR3 length is 15 residues. Germline CDR1 reads SGHRS; CDR2 reads YFSETQ. V lost 2 bases to trimming and J lost 5 bases, with 13 bases between them.

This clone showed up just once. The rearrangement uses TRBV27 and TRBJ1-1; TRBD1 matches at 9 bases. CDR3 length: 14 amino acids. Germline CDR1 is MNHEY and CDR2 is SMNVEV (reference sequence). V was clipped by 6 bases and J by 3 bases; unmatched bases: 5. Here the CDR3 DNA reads TGTGCCAGCAGCCAGGACAGGGGTTACACTGAAGCTTTCTTT. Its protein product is CASSQDRGYTEAFF.

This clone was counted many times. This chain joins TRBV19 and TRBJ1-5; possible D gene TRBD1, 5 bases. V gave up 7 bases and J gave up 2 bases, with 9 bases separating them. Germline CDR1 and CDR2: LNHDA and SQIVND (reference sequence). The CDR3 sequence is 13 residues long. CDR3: CASKGRGNQPQHF. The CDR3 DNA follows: TGTGCCAGTAAAGGCAGGGGCAATCAGCCCCAGCATTTT.

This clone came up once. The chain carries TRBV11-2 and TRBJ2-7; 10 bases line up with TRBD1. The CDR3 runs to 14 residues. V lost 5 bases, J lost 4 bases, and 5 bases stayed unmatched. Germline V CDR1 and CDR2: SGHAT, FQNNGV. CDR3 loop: CASSPGQGWYEQYF. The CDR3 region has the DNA TGTGCCAGCAGCCCGGGACAGGGGTGGTACGAGCAGTACTTC.

The DNA for the CDR3 is TGCGCCAGCAGCCAAGATGCGGAAAATGGCTACACCTTC. Translated, it gives CASSQDAENGYTF. This chain connects TRBV4-3 to TRBJ1-2, with D hard to call. Germline values: CDR1 LGHNA, CDR2 YSLEER. V lost 0 bases and J lost 6, with 8 bases in between. The CDR3 is 13 residues long.

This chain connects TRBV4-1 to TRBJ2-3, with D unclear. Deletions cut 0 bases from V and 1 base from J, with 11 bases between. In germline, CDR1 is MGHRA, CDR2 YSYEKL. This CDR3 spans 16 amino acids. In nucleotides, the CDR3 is TGCGCCAGCAGCCAAGATCATCGGGTCGGCACAGATACGCAGTATTTT. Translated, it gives CASSQDHRVGTDTQYF.

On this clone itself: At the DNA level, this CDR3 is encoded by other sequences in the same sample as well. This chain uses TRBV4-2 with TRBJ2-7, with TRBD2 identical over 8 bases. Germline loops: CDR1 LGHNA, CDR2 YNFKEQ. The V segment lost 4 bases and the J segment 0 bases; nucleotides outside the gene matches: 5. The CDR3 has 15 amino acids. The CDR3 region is CASSPTSGGSYEQYF. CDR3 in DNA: TGTGCCAGCAGCCCTACTAGCGGAGGCTCCTACGAGCAGTACTTC.

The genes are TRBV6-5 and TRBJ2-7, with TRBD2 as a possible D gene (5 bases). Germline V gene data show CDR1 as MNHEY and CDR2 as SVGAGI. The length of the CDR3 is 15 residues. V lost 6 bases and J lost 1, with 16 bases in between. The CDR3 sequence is CASRALGELSYEQYF. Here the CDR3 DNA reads TGTGCCAGCAGAGCCCTTGGGGAGCTATCCTACGAGCAGTACTTC.

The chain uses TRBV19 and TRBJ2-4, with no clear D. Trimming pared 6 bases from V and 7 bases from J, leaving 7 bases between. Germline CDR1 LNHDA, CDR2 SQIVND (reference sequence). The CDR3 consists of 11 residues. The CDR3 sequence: CASRTQNIQYF. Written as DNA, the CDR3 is TGTGCCAGTAGGACACAGAACATTCAGTACTTC.

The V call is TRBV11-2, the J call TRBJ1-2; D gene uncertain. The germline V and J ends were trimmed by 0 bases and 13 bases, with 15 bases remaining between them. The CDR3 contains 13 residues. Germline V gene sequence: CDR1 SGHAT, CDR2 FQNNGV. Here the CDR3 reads CASSLDHLEGSTF. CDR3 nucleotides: TGTGCCAGCAGCTTAGATCACCTGGAGGGTAGCACCTTC. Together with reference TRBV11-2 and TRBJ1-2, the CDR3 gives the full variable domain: EAGVAQSPRYKIIEKRQSVAFWCNPISGHATLYWYQQILGQGPKLLIQFQNNGVVDDSQLPKDRFSAERLKGVDSTLKIQPAKLEDSAVYLCASSLDHLEGSTFGSGTRLTVV.

The CDR3 sequence is CASSVQGVGAFF. CDR3 in DNA: TGCGCCAGCAGCGTGCAGGGGGTGGGAGCTTTCTTT. The chain uses TRBV5-1 and TRBJ1-1; TRBD1 aligns across 7 bases. Trimming at V came to 4 bases and at J to 10 bases, leaving 7 bases not matched to a gene. Germline V gene sequence: CDR1 SGHRS, CDR2 YFSETQ. CDR3 length: 12 amino acids.

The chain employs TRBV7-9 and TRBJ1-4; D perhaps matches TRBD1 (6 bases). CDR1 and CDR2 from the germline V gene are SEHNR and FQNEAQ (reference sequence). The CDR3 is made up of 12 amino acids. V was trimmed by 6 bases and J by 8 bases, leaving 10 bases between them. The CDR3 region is CASSRTAEKLFF. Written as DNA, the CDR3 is TGTGCCAGCAGTCGGACAGCCGAAAAACTGTTTTTT.

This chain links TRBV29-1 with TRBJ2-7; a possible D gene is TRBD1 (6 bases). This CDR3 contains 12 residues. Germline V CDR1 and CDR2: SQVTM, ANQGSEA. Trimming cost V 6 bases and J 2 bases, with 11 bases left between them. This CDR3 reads CSVRGQTYEQYF. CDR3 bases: TGCAGCGTCCGAGGACAGACCTACGAGCAGTACTTC.

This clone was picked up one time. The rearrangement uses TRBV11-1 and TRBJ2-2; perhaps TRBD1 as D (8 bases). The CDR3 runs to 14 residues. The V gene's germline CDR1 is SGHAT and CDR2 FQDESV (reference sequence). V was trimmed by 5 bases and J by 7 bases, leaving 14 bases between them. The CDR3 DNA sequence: TGTGCCAGCAGCCCCTACAGGGGGGGCGGGGAGCTGTTTTTT. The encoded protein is CASSPYRGGGELFF.